One and the same sample provided the 26 T cell receptor beta chains below, sequenced in a study of siplizumab effects on memory and regulatory T cells. Repertoires were generated with immunoSEQ multiplex PCR, while TCRdb's copy carries only in-frame clones and drops some. Here the sample spans about 120,000 clones, just over 90% being singletons. Material: non-Treg CD4+ T cells sorted from blood. The receptors derive from a human donor in good health.

V is TRBV30 and J is TRBJ1-2; a weak D match, TRBD1 (5 bases). Per germline, CDR1 GTSNPN and CDR2 SVGIG (reference sequence). V shed 1 base and J shed 5 bases, with 8 bases lying between them. The CDR3 covers 12 residues. CDR3 sequence (DNA): TGTGCCTGGAGTGGGGGGACTTATGGCTACACCTTC. Its translation is CAWSGGTYGYTF.

The V call is TRBV14, the J call TRBJ1-3, with 7 bases aligning to TRBD1. V lost 4 bases to trimming and J lost 7 bases; unmatched junction nucleotides: 10. The CDR3 runs 15 residues. Germline V lookup: CDR1 SGHDN, CDR2 FVKESK. In DNA form, the CDR3 reads TGTGCCAGCAGCCTTCGGACAGGACTGAGGAACACCATATATTTT. Translated: CASSLRTGLRNTIYF.

The V gene is TRBV19, the J gene TRBJ2-1; 11 bases align to TRBD1. This CDR3 is built from 15 residues. The V gene's germline CDR1 is LNHDA and CDR2 SQIVND (reference sequence). The ends lost 6 bases at V and 2 bases at J; junction bases unmatched: 3. CDR3 loop: CASSPGQGAYNEQFF. The CDR3, as DNA: TGTGCCAGTAGCCCGGGACAGGGGGCCTACAATGAGCAGTTCTTC.

The V gene is TRBV7-2, the J gene TRBJ1-3; D remains ambiguous. Germline-derived CDR1 and CDR2 are SGHTA and FQGNSA. Trimming removed 3 bases at V and 0 bases at J, with 6 bases between. The CDR3 totals 14 residues. CDR3 sequence (DNA): TGTGCCAGCAGCTTCATTTCCTCTGGAAACACCATATATTTT. Amino acid sequence: CASSFISSGNTIYF.

V and J are TRBV13 and TRBJ2-6, with D possibly TRBD1 on 5 matching bases. Germline V gene sequence: CDR1 PRHDT, CDR2 FYEKMQ (reference sequence). This CDR3 has 18 residues. Trimming stripped 6 bases from V and 2 bases from J, with 20 bases between. CDR3 nucleotides: TGTGCCAGCAGGGACCCGGGCAGGGCTACCCCTGGGGCCAACGTCCTGACTTTC. Its translation is CASRDPGRATPGANVLTF.

This rearrangement joins TRBV6-5 to TRBJ1-5; 10 positions match TRBD1. V lost 2 bases, J lost 9 bases, and 4 bases stayed unmatched. CDR3 length: 14 residues. The V gene's germline CDR1 is MNHEY and CDR2 SVGAGI. CDR3 region: CASSYRQGARPQHF. The CDR3 DNA reads as TGTGCCAGCAGTTACCGACAGGGGGCTCGGCCCCAGCATTTT.

This sequence joins TRBV6-5 and TRBJ2-7; 9 bases match TRBD1. Germline loops: CDR1 MNHEY, CDR2 SVGAGI. The CDR3 contains 14 residues. V lost 7 bases to trimming and J lost 2 bases; unmatched junction nucleotides: 6. CDR3 loop: CASKGTGRTYEQYF. For the CDR3, the DNA is TGTGCCAGCAAAGGGACAGGGAGAACCTACGAGCAGTACTTC.

The chain has TRBV18 and TRBJ1-1, with D perhaps TRBD1 (5 bases). Germline CDR1 and CDR2: KGHSH and LQKENI. V dropped 9 bases and J dropped 4 bases, with 15 bases sitting between them. The CDR3 spans 13 residues. The chain's CDR3 is CASARWGSTEAFF. In nucleotides, the CDR3 is TGTGCCAGTGCCCGGTGGGGGTCCACTGAAGCTTTCTTT.

J is TRBJ2-3 and V is TRBV19; 8 bases map to TRBD1. The V and J ends lost 4 bases and 2 bases, in that order; junction bases with no gene match: 2. Per germline, CDR1 LNHDA and CDR2 SQIVND (reference sequence). The CDR3 runs 14 residues. For the CDR3, the DNA is TGTGCCAGTAGTAGGACAGGGTACACAGATACGCAGTATTTT. Amino acid sequence: CASSRTGYTDTQYF. Using reference TRBV19 and TRBJ2-3 for the parts outside the CDR3, the full variable domain is DGGITQSPKYLFRKEGQNVTLSCEQNLNHDAMYWYRQDPGQGLRLIYYSQIVNDFQKGDIAEGYSVSREKKESFPLTVTSAQKNPTAFYLCASSRTGYTDTQYFGPGTRLTVL.

This chain uses TRBV10-2 with TRBJ2-5, with D perhaps TRBD2 (6 bases). The CDR3 has 15 amino acids. Germline assignment: CDR1 WSHSY and CDR2 SAAADI. V lost 4 bases and J lost 3, with 15 bases in between. The CDR3 nucleotides are TGCGCCAGCAGTGGGGCCCGCGGGACGAAAGAGACCCAGTACTTC. Its protein product is CASSGARGTKETQYF.

J is TRBJ2-1 and V is TRBV4-1; D tentatively reads TRBD1 or TRBD2 (6 bases each). The germline V and J ends were trimmed by 1 base and 3 bases, with 10 bases remaining between them. Germline-derived CDR1 and CDR2 are MGHRA and YSYEKL. CDR3 length: 15 residues. The CDR3 bases are TGCGCCAGCAGCCAAGTCGGGGGCCGCTACAATGAGCAGTTCTTC. It specifies CASSQVGGRYNEQFF.

The chain employs TRBV11-2 and TRBJ1-1; D perhaps matches TRBD1 (5 bases). Between the trimmed V and J ends, which lost 6 bases and 4 bases, there was a span of 15 bases. The germline CDR1 and CDR2 sequences are SGHAT and FQNNGV. The CDR3 loop spans 14 amino acids. Written as DNA, the CDR3 is TGTGCCAGCAGATTTGACAGTGGAGGCACTGAAGCTTTCTTT. Amino acid sequence: CASRFDSGGTEAFF.

This chain links TRBV18 with TRBJ2-2, with 7 nucleotides matching TRBD1. J gave up 2 bases and V 3 bases, and 6 bases lay outside the gene matches. The CDR3 covers 16 residues. Germline CDR1 is KGHSH and CDR2 is LQKENI. In nucleotides, the CDR3 is TGTGCCAGCTCACCTCGAGGGACAGTTAACACCGGGGAGCTGTTTTTT. This translates into CASSPRGTVNTGELFF.

CDR3 DNA sequence: TGCGCCAGCAGCCGAGCGGAACAGATGAACACTGAAGCTTTCTTT. Amino acid sequence: CASSRAEQMNTEAFF. V gene TRBV5-1 combines with J gene TRBJ1-1; the D is unclear. In germline, CDR1 is SGHRS, CDR2 YFSETQ. The length of the CDR3 is 15 residues. Trimming stripped 4 bases from V and 0 bases from J, with 13 bases between.

The rearrangement joins TRBV2 to TRBJ2-3, with 7 positions matching TRBD1. V shed 6 bases and J 1 base; nucleotides not matched to a gene: 4. Germline CDR1 and CDR2: SNHLY and FYNNEI. The CDR3 runs to 14 residues. This CDR3 reads CASRTDRGTDTQYF. The DNA for the CDR3 is TGTGCCAGCAGGACTGACAGGGGCACAGATACGCAGTATTTT.

This chain links TRBV6-1 with TRBJ1-5; possible D gene TRBD1, 5 bases. Trimming removed 6 bases at V and 5 bases at J, with 11 bases between. The CDR3 runs to 13 residues. Germline loops: CDR1 MNHNS, CDR2 SASEGT. CDR3 region: CASSEPTDQPQHF. The DNA of the CDR3 is TGTGCCAGCAGCGAACCGACAGATCAGCCCCAGCATTTT.

This clone was seen once. The CDR3 bases are TGTGCCAGCAGCTTGGGGGGGGTGGTCCAACAGCCCCAGCATTTT. This codes for CASSLGGVVQQPQHF. This chain joins TRBV5-4 and TRBJ1-5, with D possibly being TRBD1 (5 bases). Per germline, CDR1 SGHNT and CDR2 YYREEE (reference sequence). V gave up 0 bases and J gave up 7 bases, with 14 bases separating them. The CDR3 consists of 15 residues.

The chain uses TRBV10-3 and TRBJ2-1; TRBD2 is a possible D gene (6 bases). Germline assignment: CDR1 ENHRY and CDR2 SYGVKD. This CDR3 is 15 amino acids long. The V end was cut by 3 bases, the J end by 3 bases, with 12 bases between. Here the CDR3 reads CAISDSGLIYNEQFF. The CDR3 nucleotides read TGTGCCATCAGTGATTCGGGACTTATCTACAATGAGCAGTTCTTC.

The table lists this clone with a count of one. The V call is TRBV21-1, the J call TRBJ1-2; the table's D gene call, TRBD1, was not cross checked with the DNA. TRBV21-1 is labeled a pseudogene. This CDR3 comprises 15 residues. CDR3 loop: CASSKPGQGIYGYTF. The CDR3 nucleotides read TGTGCCAGCAGCAAGCCGGGACAGGGAATCTATGGCTACACCTTC.

The chain is built from TRBV23-1 and TRBJ2-7; possibly TRBD1 or TRBD2 for D (5 bases each). TRBV23-1 has ORF status, its function being uncertain. The CDR3 has 15 amino acids. Between the trimmed V and J ends, which lost 1 base and 1 base, there was a span of 11 bases. The CDR3 is CASSQYGDGSYEQYF. The DNA of the CDR3 is TGCGCCAGCAGTCAATACGGGGACGGTTCCTACGAGCAGTACTTC.

The chain carries TRBV18 and TRBJ1-6; maybe TRBD1 (5 bases). There are 13 residues in the CDR3. Germline V lookup: CDR1 KGHSH, CDR2 LQKENI. Trimming removed 3 bases from V and 8 bases from J, with 8 bases in between. DNA for the CDR3: TGTGCCAGCTCACCGGGGCGTGATTCACCCCTCCACTTT. Amino acids: CASSPGRDSPLHF.

The J gene is TRBJ2-2, the V gene TRBV9; perhaps D is TRBD1 or TRBD2 (5 bases each). V lost 0 bases to trimming and J lost 8 bases, with 14 bases between them. This CDR3 region has 15 residues. CDR1 is SGDLS and CDR2 is YYNGEE in the germline V gene. The CDR3 nucleotides are TGTGCCAGCAGCGTAGATGGGGGAACGACTGGGGAGCTGTTTTTT. This gives the protein CASSVDGGTTGELFF.

This clone turned up a few times. J is TRBJ1-2 and V is TRBV11-2, with a tentative D call TRBD1 (5 bases). The CDR3 totals 14 residues. V was clipped by 0 bases and J by 7 bases, with 12 bases between them. Germline V gene data show CDR1 as SGHAT and CDR2 as FQNNGV. The CDR3 sequence is CASSLEWQGGGYTF. The CDR3 bases are TGTGCCAGCAGCTTAGAGTGGCAGGGCGGTGGCTACACCTTC.

J is TRBJ2-5 and V is TRBV11-2; tentative D call: TRBD1 (5 bases). Between the trimmed V and J ends, which lost 5 bases and 4 bases, there was a span of 8 bases. The germline V gene encodes CDR1 SGHAT and CDR2 FQNNGV. The CDR3 totals 12 residues. In DNA form, the CDR3 reads TGTGCCAGCAGCCCACAGGTAGAGACCCAGTACTTC. Translated, it gives CASSPQVETQYF.

Here the CDR3 DNA reads TGTGCCAGCAGTTACGGACAGCCCGGGCAGCCCCAGCATTTT. Its translation: CASSYGQPGQPQHF. This sequence joins TRBV6-5 and TRBJ1-5, with a possible D match to TRBD1 (6 bases). CDR3 length equals 14 residues. V lost 2 bases and J lost 7, with 12 bases in between. The germline V gene encodes CDR1 MNHEY and CDR2 SVGAGI.

CDR3 loop: CASSLLQGSNQPQHF. CDR3 nucleotide sequence: TGTGCCAGCAGCTTATTGCAGGGGAGCAATCAGCCCCAGCATTTT. The chain recombines TRBV7-2 with TRBJ1-5, with a tentative D call TRBD1 (6 bases). CDR3 length: 15 residues. Trimming shortened V by 2 bases and J by 1 base, and 9 bases separated the two germline ends. Per the germline V gene, CDR1 is SGHTA and CDR2 is FQGNSA. The whole variable domain, remainder taken from reference TRBV7-2 and TRBJ1-5, is GAGVSQSPSNKVTEKGKDVELRCDPISGHTALYWYRQSLGQGLEFLIYFQGNSAPDKSGLPSDRFSAERTGGSVSTLTIQRTQQEDSAVYLCASSLLQGSNQPQHFGDGTRLSIL.